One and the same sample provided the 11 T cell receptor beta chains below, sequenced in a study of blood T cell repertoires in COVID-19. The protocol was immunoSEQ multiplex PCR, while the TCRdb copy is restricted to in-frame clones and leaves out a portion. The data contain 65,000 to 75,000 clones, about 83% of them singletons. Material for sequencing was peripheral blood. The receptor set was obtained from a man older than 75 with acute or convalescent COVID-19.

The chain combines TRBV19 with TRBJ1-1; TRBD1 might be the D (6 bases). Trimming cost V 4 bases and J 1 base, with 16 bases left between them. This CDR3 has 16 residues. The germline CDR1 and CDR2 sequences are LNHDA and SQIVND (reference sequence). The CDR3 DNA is TGTGCCAGTAGTAGGGGGGGCTGGAGGGCGAACACTGAAGCTTTCTTT. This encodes CASSRGGWRANTEAFF.

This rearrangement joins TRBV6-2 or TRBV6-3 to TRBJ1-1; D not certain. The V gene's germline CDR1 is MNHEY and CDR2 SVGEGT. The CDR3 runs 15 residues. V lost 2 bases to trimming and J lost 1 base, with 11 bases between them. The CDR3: CASSYRLKPNTEAFF. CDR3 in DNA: TGTGCCAGCAGTTACCGTCTAAAACCGAACACTGAAGCTTTCTTT.

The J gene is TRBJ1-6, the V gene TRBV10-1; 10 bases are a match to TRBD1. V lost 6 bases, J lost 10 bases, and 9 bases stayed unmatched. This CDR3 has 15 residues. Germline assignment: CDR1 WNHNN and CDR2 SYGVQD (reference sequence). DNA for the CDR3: TGCGCCAGCAGCGCCGGGACAGGGGCAGGGTCACCCCTCCACTTT. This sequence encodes CASSAGTGAGSPLHF.

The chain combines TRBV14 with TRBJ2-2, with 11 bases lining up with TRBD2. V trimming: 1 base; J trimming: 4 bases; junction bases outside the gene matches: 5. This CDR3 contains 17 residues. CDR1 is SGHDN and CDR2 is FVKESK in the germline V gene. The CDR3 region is CASSQVVGLAGTGELFF. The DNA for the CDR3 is TGTGCCAGCAGCCAAGTTGTAGGACTAGCGGGCACCGGGGAGCTGTTTTTT.

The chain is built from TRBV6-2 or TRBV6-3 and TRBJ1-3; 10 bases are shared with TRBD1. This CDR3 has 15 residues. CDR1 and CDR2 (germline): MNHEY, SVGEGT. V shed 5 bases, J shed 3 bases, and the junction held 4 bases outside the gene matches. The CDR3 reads CASSRDRGLGNTIYF. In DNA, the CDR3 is TGTGCCAGCAGTAGGGACAGGGGCCTTGGAAACACCATATATTTT.

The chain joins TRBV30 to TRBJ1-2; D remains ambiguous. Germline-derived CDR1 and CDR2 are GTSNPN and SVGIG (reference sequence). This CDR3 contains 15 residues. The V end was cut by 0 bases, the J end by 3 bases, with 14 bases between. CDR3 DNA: TGTGCCTGGAGTGTAAAACAGAGTAATTACTATGGCTACACCTTC. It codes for CAWSVKQSNYYGYTF.

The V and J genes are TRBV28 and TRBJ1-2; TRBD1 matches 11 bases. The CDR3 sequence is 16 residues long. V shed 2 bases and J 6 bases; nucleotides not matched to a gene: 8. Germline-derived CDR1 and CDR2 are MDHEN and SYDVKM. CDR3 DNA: TGTGCCAGCAGTTTAGGGTTTGGGACAGGGGGGAATGGCTACACCTTC. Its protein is CASSLGFGTGGNGYTF.

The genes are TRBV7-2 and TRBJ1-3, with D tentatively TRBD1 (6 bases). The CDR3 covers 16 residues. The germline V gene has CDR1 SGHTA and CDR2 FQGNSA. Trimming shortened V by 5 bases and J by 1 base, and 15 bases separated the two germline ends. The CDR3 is CASSTTGTLSGNTIYF. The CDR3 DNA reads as TGTGCCAGCAGCACCACCGGGACACTTTCTGGAAACACCATATATTTT.

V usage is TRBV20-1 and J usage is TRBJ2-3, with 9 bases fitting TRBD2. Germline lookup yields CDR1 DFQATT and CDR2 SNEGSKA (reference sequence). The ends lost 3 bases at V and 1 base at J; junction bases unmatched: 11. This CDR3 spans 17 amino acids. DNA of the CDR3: TGCAGTGCTAGTATGGCGGGGGGGAGACCCGGCACAGATACGCAGTATTTT. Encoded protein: CSASMAGGRPGTDTQYF.

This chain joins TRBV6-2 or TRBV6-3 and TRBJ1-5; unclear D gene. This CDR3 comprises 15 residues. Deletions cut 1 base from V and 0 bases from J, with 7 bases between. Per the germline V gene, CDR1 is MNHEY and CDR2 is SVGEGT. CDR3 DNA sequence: TGTGCCAGCAGTTACTTTGGCAATAGCAATCAGCCCCAGCATTTT. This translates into CASSYFGNSNQPQHF.

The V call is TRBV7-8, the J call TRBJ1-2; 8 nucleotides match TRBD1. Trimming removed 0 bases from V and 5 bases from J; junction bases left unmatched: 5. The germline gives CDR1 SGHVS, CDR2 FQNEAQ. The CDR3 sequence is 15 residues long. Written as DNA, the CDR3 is TGTGCCAGCAGCTTAGCGCAGGGGGCAGGGTATGGCTACACCTTC. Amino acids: CASSLAQGAGYGYTF.